These 8 T cell receptor beta chains originate from one sample sequenced in a study of T cell changes during pregnancy in multiple sclerosis. Method: immunoSEQ multiplex PCR; TCRdb's copy keeps in-frame clones and lacks some. The sample yields 85,000 to 100,000 clones, around 94% seen once. The sequencing here drew on peripheral blood, taken after pregnancy. These receptors all come from a female donor with multiple sclerosis, enrolled in a pregnancy study.

CDR3 protein: CASSSRTGRKTEAFF. The CDR3 coding sequence is TGTGCCAGCAGTTCCCGGACAGGGAGGAAGACTGAAGCTTTCTTT. J is TRBJ1-1 and V is TRBV6-5; 8 positions match TRBD1. In germline, CDR1 is MNHEY, CDR2 SVGAGI. The CDR3 contains 15 residues. Trimming cost V 4 bases and J 5 bases; bases outside gene matches: 9.

The CDR3 spells CASSGTGENSPLHF. CDR3 nucleotide sequence: TGTGCCAGCAGCGGGACAGGCGAGAATTCACCCCTCCACTTT. The chain joins TRBV5-5 to TRBJ1-6, with 8 positions matching TRBD1. Per germline, CDR1 SGHKS and CDR2 YYEKEE (reference sequence). V lost 4 bases to trimming and J lost 7 bases; unmatched junction nucleotides: 4. The CDR3 contains 14 residues.

The chain joins TRBV6-5 to TRBJ2-7, with D tentatively TRBD2 (5 bases). Per germline, CDR1 MNHEY and CDR2 SVGAGI. V was clipped by 7 bases and J by 2 bases, with 18 bases between them. This CDR3 has 15 residues. CDR3 bases: TGTGCCAGCAAATCATCAGCCGGGGTTGCCTACGAGCAGTACTTC. Translating it yields CASKSSAGVAYEQYF.

The chain is built from TRBV28 and TRBJ1-1, with a possible D match to TRBD1 (6 bases). The germline gives CDR1 MDHEN, CDR2 SYDVKM. The CDR3 has 16 residues. V gave up 3 bases and J gave up 2 bases, with 16 bases separating them. CDR3 amino acids: CASSFLGQSINTEAFF. The CDR3 DNA sequence: TGTGCCAGCAGTTTCCTAGGACAGTCGATAAACACTGAAGCTTTCTTT.

The chain links TRBV2 to TRBJ2-3, with TRBD1 matching over 7 bases. From germline, CDR1 is SNHLY and CDR2 FYNNEI. Losses at the gene ends were 6 bases for V and 0 bases for J; bases not matched to a gene: 6. The CDR3 loop spans 15 amino acids. The CDR3 region is CASSWTGSSTDTQYF. CDR3 coding DNA: TGTGCCAGCAGCTGGACAGGATCTAGCACAGATACGCAGTATTTT.

The chain is built from TRBV9 and TRBJ1-4, with 8 positions matching TRBD1. V lost 3 bases to trimming and J lost 7 bases; unmatched junction nucleotides: 5. Germline V gene lookup returns CDR1 SGDLS and CDR2 YYNGEE. This CDR3 comprises 14 residues. As DNA, the CDR3 is TGTGCCAGCAGCGCCAGGACAGGGAGTGAAAAACTGTTTTTT. Encoded protein: CASSARTGSEKLFF.

V and J are TRBV6-4 and TRBJ2-5; 8 bases line up with TRBD2. The CDR3 is 15 residues long. The V and J ends lost 4 bases and 2 bases, in that order; junction bases with no gene match: 6. Per the germline V gene, CDR1 is MRHNA and CDR2 is SNTAGT. The CDR3 DNA reads as TGTGCCAGCAGTGCTACCGGGGGGGGTCAAGAGACCCAGTACTTC. This codes for CASSATGGGQETQYF.

This sequence joins TRBV30 and TRBJ2-7, with D tentatively TRBD1 (6 bases). CDR3 length: 11 amino acids. Germline V gene data show CDR1 as GTSNPN and CDR2 as SVGIG (reference sequence). V shed 8 bases and J shed 3 bases, with 11 bases lying between them. CDR3 bases: TGTGCCGGAGGACAGATCTACGAGCAGTACTTC. It codes for CAGGQIYEQYF.